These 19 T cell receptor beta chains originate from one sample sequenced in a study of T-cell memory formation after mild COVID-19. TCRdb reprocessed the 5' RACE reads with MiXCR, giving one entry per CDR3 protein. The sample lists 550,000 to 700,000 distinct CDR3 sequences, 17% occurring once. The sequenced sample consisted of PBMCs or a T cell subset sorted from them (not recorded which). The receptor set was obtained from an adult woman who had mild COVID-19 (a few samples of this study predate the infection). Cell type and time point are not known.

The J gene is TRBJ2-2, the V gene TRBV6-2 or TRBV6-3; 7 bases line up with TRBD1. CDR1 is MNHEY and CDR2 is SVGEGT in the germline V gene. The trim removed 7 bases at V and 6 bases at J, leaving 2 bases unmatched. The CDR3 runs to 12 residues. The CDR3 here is CASMQGAGELFF. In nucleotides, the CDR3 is TGTGCCAGCATGCAGGGGGCCGGGGAGCTGTTTTTT.

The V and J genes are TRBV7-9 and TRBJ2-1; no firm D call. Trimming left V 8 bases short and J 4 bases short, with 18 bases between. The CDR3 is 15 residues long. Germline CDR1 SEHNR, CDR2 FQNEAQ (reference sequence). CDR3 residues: CASRPGAVSYNEQFF. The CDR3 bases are TGTGCCAGCCGACCCGGCGCAGTTTCATACAATGAGCAGTTCTTC. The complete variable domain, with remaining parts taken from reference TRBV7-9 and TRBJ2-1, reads DTGVSQNPRHKITKRGQNVTFRCDPISEHNRLYWYRQTLGQGPEFLTYFQNEAQLEKSRLLSDRFSAERPKGSFSTLEIQRTEQGDSAMYLCASRPGAVSYNEQFFGPGTRLTVL.

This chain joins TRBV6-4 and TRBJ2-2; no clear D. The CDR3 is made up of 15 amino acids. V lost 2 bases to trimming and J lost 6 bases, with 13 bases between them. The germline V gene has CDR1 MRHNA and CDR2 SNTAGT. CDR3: CASSDVAGSAGELFF. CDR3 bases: TGTGCCAGCAGTGACGTTGCAGGTTCTGCCGGGGAGCTGTTTTTT.

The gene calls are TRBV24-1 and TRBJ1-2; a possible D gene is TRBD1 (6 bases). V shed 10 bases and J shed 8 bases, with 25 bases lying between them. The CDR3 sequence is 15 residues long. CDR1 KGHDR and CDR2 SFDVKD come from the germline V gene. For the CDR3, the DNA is TGTGCCACTGCCACTTCCATCGAACAGGGTGGCGGCTACACCTTC. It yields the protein CATATSIEQGGGYTF.

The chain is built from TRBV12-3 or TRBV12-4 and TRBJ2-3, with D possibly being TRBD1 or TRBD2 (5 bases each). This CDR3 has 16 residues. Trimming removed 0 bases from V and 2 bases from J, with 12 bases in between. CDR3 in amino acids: CASSLALGTYTDTQYF. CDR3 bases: TGTGCCAGCAGTTTAGCGCTGGGGACGTACACAGATACGCAGTATTTT.

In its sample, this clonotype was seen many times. CDR3 DNA sequence: TGTGCCACCAGTGACCCCGGGACAGGGTTGACCGGGGAGCTGTTTTTT. Translating gives CATSDPGTGLTGELFF. This chain uses TRBV24-1 with TRBJ2-2; 9 nucleotides agree with TRBD1. V shed 4 bases, J shed 5 bases, and the junction held 7 bases outside the gene matches. The CDR3 covers 16 residues. Germline CDR1 is KGHDR and CDR2 is SFDVKD.

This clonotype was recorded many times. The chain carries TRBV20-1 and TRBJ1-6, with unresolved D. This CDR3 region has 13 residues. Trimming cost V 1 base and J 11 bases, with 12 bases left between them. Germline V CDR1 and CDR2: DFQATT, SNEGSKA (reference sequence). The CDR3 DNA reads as TGCAGTGCTAGAGCCCAAACCACGGCACCCCTCCACTTT. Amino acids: CSARAQTTAPLHF.

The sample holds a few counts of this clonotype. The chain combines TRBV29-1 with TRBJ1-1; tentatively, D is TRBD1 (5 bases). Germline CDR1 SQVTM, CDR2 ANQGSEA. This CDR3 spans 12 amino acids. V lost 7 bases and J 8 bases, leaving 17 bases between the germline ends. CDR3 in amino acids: CSAQGLGREAFF. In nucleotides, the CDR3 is TGCAGCGCCCAGGGCCTAGGAAGGGAAGCTTTCTTT.

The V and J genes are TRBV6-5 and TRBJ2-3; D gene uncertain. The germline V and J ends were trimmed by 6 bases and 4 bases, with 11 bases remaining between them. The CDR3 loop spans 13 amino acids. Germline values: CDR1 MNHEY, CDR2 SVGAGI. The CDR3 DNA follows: TGTGCCAGCAGCTGGAGTGGGGCAGATACGCAGTATTTT. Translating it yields CASSWSGADTQYF.

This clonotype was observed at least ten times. The CDR3 is CASSGTSGYNEQFF. Written as DNA, the CDR3 is TGTGCCAGCAGCGGGACTAGCGGCTACAATGAGCAGTTCTTC. The chain joins TRBV7-9 to TRBJ2-1, with TRBD2 matching 11 bases. CDR1 is SEHNR, CDR2 FQNEAQ, per germline (reference sequence). CDR3 length equals 14 residues. Germline trimming cut 5 bases from V and 3 bases from J; bases unmatched to any gene: 0.

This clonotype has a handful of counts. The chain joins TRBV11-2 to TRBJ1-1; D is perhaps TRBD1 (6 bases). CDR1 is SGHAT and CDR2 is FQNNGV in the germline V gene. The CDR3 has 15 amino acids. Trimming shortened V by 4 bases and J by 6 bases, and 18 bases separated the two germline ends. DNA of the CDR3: TGTGCCAGCAGCTCAAGAAGGGGGGCGATAGCTGAAGCTTTCTTT. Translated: CASSSRRGAIAEAFF.

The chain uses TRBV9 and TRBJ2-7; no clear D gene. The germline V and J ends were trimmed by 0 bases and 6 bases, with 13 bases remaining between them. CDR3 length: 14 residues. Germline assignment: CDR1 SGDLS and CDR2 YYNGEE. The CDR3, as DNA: TGTGCCAGCAGCGTAGGCGCCAACACCCCCGAGCAGTACTTC. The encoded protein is CASSVGANTPEQYF.

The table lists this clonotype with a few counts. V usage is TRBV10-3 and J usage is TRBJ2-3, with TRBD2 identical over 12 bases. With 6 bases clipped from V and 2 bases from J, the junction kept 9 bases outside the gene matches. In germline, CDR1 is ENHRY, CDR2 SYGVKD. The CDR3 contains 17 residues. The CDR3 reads CAISYSGLAGITDTQYF. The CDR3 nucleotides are TGTGCCATCAGCTATTCAGGACTAGCGGGGATCACAGATACGCAGTATTTT.

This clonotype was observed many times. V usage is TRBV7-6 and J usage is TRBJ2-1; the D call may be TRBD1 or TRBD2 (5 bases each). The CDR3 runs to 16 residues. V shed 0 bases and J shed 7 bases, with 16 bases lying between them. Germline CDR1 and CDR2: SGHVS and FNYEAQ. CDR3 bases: TGTGCCAGCAGCTTAGCGGGAAGGGGAGTCGGGAATGAGCAGTTCTTC. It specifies CASSLAGRGVGNEQFF.

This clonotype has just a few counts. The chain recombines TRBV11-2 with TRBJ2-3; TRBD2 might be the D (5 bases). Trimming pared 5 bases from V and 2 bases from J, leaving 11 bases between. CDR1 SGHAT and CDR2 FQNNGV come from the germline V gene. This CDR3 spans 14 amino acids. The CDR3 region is CASSQDSITDTQYF. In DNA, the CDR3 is TGTGCCAGCAGCCAGGACTCGATCACAGATACGCAGTATTTT.

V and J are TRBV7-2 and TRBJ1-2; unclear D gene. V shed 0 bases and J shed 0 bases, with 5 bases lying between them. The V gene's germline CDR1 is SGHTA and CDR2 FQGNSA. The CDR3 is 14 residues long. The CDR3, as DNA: TGTGCCAGCAGCTTAGCCCCTCCTAACTATGGCTACACCTTC. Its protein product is CASSLAPPNYGYTF.

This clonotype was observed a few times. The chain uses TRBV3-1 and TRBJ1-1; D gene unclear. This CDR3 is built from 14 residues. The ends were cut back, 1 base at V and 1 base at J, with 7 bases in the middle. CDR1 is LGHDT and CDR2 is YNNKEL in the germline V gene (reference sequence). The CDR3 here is CASSQAGPNTEAFF. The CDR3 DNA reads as TGTGCCAGCAGCCAAGCCGGACCGAACACTGAAGCTTTCTTT.

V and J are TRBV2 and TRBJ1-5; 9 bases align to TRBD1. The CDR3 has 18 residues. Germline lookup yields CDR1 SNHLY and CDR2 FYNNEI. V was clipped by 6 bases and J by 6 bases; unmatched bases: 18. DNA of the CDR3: TGTGCCAGCAGCAAAATGGGATTACAGGGGGCTGGCGGTCAGCCCCAGCATTTT. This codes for CASSKMGLQGAGGQPQHF. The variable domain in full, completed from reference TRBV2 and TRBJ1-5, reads EPEVTQTPSHQVTQMGQEVILRCVPISNHLYFYWYRQILGQKVEFLVSFYNNEISEKSEIFDDQFSVERPDGSNFTLKIRSTKLEDSAMYFCASSKMGLQGAGGQPQHFGDGTRLSIL.

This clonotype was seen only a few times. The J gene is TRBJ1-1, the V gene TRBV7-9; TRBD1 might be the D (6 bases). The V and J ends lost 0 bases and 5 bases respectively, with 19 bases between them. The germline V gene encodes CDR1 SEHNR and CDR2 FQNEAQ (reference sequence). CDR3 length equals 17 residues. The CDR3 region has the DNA TGTGCCAGCAGCTTAGCCGCGACAGGCCGTGGAGCGACTGAAGCTTTCTTT. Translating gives CASSLAATGRGATEAFF.